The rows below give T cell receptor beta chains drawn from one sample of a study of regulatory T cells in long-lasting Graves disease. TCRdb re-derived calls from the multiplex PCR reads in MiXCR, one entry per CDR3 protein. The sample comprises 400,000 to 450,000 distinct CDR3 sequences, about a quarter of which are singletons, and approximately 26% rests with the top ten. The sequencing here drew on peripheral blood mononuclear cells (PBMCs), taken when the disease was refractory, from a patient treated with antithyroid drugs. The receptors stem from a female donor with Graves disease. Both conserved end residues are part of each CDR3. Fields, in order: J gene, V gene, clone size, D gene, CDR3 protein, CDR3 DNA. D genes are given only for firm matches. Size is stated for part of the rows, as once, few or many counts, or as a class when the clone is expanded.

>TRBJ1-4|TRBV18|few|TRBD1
CASSPGTGPEKLFF
TGTGCCAGCTCACCAGGGACAGGGCCTGAAAAACTGTTTTTT
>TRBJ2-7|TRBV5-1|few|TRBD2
CASRASEFAGAREQYF
TGCGCCAGCAGAGCCTCGGAGTTTGCGGGAGCAAGGGAGCAGTACTTC
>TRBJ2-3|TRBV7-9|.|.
CASSQPGVDTQYF
TGTGCCAGCAGCCAACCGGGAGTGGATACGCAGTATTTT
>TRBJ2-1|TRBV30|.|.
CAWSVFGKNEQFF
TGTGCCTGGAGTGTGTTCGGGAAGAATGAGCAGTTCTTC
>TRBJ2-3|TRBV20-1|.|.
CSASWDETHPDTQYF
TGCAGTGCGAGCTGGGACGAGACGCACCCAGATACGCAGTATTTT
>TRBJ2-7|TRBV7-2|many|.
CASSPRTAYEQYF
TGTGCCAGCAGCCCCCGGACAGCCTACGAGCAGTACTTC
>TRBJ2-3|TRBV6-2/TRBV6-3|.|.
CASNSGGRDTQYF
TGTGCCAGCAACAGCGGAGGTCGGGATACGCAGTATTTT
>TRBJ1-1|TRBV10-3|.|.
CAISERQSEAFF
TGTGCCATCAGTGAGAGACAGAGTGAAGCTTTCTTT
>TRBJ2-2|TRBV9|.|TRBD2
CASSIGLDGELFF
TGTGCCAGCAGCATTGGACTAGACGGGGAGCTGTTTTTT
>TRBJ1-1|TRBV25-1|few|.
CASSESVASTEAFF
TGTGCCAGCAGTGAATCGGTCGCGTCCACTGAAGCTTTCTTT
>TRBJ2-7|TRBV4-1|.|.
CASSQDRYSSTESYEQYF
TGCGCCAGCAGCCAAGATCGTTATTCTTCGACAGAATCCTACGAGCAGTACTTC
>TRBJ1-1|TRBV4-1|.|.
CASSQLTGNTEAFF
TGCGCCAGCAGCCAACTGACAGGGAACACTGAAGCTTTCTTT
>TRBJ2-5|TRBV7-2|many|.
CASSFYRAQETQYF
TGTGCCAGCAGCTTTTACAGGGCCCAAGAGACCCAGTACTTC
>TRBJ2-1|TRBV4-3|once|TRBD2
CASSQDYSGARDEQFF
TGCGCCAGCAGCCAAGACTATAGCGGGGCACGGGATGAGCAGTTCTTC
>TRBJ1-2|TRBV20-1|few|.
CRYGYGYGYTF
TGCAGATATGGGTACGGATATGGCTACACCTTC
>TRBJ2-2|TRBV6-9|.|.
CASSYRQRTGELFF
TGTGCCAGCAGCTATCGACAGCGGACCGGGGAGCTGTTTTTT
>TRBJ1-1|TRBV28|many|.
CASSPGGSNEAFF
TGTGCCAGCAGTCCCGGGGGGAGTAATGAAGCTTTCTTT
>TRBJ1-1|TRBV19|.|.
CANSGQPNTEAFF
TGTGCCAATAGTGGACAACCGAACACTGAAGCTTTCTTT
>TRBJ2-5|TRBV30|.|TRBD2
CAWGRLAGDQETQYF
TGTGCCTGGGGTCGACTAGCGGGAGACCAAGAGACCCAGTACTTC
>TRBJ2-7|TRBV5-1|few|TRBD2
CASSLTGGGGYEQYF
TGCGCCAGCAGCTTGACGGGAGGTGGGGGCTACGAGCAGTACTTC
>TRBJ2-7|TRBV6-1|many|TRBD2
CASRVTSGSFYEQYF
TGTGCCAGCAGGGTCACTAGCGGAAGCTTCTACGAGCAGTACTTC
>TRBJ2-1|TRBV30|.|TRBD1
CAWSDRDSSYNEQFF
TGTGCCTGGAGTGACCGGGACAGCTCCTACAATGAGCAGTTCTTC
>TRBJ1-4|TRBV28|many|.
CASSFPGQSEKLFF
TGTGCCAGCAGTTTCCCTGGACAAAGTGAAAAACTGTTTTTT
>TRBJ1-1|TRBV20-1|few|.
CSAGAGVTEAFF
TGCAGTGCTGGTGCAGGGGTTACTGAAGCTTTCTTT
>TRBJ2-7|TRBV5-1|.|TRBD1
CASSPGLLSDRGPVEQYF
TGCGCCAGCAGCCCGGGCCTTCTCTCAGACAGGGGGCCCGTCGAGCAGTACTTC
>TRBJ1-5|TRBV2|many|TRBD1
CASRARGTGYQPQHF
TGTGCCAGCAGGGCCCGGGGGACAGGGTACCAGCCCCAGCATTTT
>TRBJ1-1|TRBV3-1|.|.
CASARGDTEAFF
TGTGCCAGCGCCCGGGGGGACACTGAAGCTTTCTTT
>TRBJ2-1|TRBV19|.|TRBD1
CASSIGGTGLNEQFF
TGTGCCAGTAGTATAGGGGGGACAGGGCTCAATGAGCAGTTCTTC
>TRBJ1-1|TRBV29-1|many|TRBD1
CSGGQGNTEAFF
TGCAGCGGGGGACAGGGGAACACTGAAGCTTTCTTT
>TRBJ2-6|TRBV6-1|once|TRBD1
CASKLRQGRGANVLTF
TGTGCCAGCAAATTACGACAGGGAAGGGGGGCCAACGTCCTGACTTTC
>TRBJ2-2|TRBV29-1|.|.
CSVGTGETGELFF
TGCAGCGTTGGCACCGGAGAAACCGGGGAGCTGTTTTTT
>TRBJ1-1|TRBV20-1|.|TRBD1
CSARRQGASEAFF
TGCAGTGCTAGGCGACAGGGGGCCAGTGAAGCTTTCTTT
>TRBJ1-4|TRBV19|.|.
CASSIDPGTREKLFF
TGTGCCAGTAGTATAGATCCCGGGACAAGGGAAAAACTGTTTTTT
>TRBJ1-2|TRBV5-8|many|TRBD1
CASSHSRGGSGYTF
TGTGCCAGCAGCCACTCTCGAGGGGGCAGTGGCTACACCTTC
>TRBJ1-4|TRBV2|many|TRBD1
CASTLDRVGEKLFF
TGTGCCAGCACCTTAGACAGGGTAGGAGAAAAACTGTTTTTT
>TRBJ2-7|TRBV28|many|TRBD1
CASSIDRVRYEQYF
TGTGCCAGCAGTATCGACAGGGTTCGCTACGAGCAGTACTTC
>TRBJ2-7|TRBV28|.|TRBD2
CASSFPPVLAGIYEQYF
TGTGCCAGCAGTTTCCCACCGGTACTAGCGGGAATCTACGAGCAGTACTTC
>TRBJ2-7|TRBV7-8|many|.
CASSLIGGPYEQYF
TGTGCCAGCAGCTTAATAGGGGGGCCCTACGAGCAGTACTTC
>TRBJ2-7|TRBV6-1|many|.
CASSEDDGSTGSYEQYF
TGTGCCAGCAGTGAAGACGATGGTTCCACCGGCTCCTACGAGCAGTACTTC
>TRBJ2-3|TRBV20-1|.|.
CSASATLGIQDTQYF
TGCAGTGCTAGCGCAACCCTCGGGATTCAAGATACGCAGTATTTT
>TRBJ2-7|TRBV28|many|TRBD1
CASRPLAEGQTRSYEQYF
TGTGCCAGCAGACCCCTCGCCGAGGGACAGACTCGCTCCTACGAGCAGTACTTC
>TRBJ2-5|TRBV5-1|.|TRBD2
CASSFGGLAGAGGTQYF
TGCGCCAGCAGCTTTGGAGGACTAGCGGGAGCCGGCGGGACCCAGTACTTC
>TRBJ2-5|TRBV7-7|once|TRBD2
CASSLRPSGKETQYF
TGTGCTAGCAGCTTAAGGCCTAGCGGGAAAGAGACCCAGTACTTC
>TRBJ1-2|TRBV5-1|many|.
CASSLGARSAENYGYTF
TGCGCCAGCAGCTTGGGGGCACGGTCGGCGGAGAACTATGGCTACACCTTC
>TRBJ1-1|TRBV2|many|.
CASRGRTNTEAFF
TGTGCCAGCAGGGGACGGACGAACACTGAAGCTTTCTTT
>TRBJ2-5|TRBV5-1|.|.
CASSLSGTRETQYF
TGCGCCAGCAGCTTGTCCGGGACGCGAGAGACCCAGTACTTC
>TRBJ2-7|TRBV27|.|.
CASSLSTGGAQTYEQYF
TGTGCCAGCAGTTTATCAACAGGAGGGGCTCAAACCTACGAGCAGTACTTC
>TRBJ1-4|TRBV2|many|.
CASSRGGGNEKLFF
TGTGCCAGTTCCAGGGGAGGGGGAAATGAAAAACTGTTTTTT
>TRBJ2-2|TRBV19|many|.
CASRLEDGELFF
TGTGCCAGTAGATTAGAGGACGGGGAGCTGTTTTTT
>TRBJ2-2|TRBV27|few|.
CASSYEDTGELFF
TGTGCCAGCAGCTACGAAGACACCGGGGAGCTGTTTTTT
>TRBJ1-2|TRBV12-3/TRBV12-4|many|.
CASSFEGLGYTF
TGTGCCAGCAGTTTTGAGGGGCTAGGCTACACCTTC
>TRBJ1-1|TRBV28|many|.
CASSYTGYGAFF
TGTGCCAGCAGTTATACAGGGTACGGAGCTTTCTTT
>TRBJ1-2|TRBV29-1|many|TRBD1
CSAVPEDRNYGYTF
TGCAGCGCCGTACCCGAGGACAGGAACTATGGCTACACCTTC
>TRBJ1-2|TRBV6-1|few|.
CATSQSQTGYGYTF
TGTGCCACCTCACAGAGCCAGACAGGTTACGGCTACACCTTC
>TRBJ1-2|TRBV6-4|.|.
CASSDGHYGYTF
TGTGCCAGCAGTGATGGACACTATGGCTACACCTTC
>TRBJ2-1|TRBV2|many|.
CASKMRFRHEQFF
TGTGCCAGCAAAATGAGATTTAGGCATGAGCAGTTCTTC
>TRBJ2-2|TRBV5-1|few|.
CASSLERVPGELFF
TGCGCCAGCAGCTTGGAAAGGGTTCCCGGGGAGCTGTTTTTT
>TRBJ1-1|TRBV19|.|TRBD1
CASKPSGGVALNTEAFF
TGTGCCAGTAAACCTTCAGGGGGCGTCGCCCTGAACACTGAAGCTTTCTTT